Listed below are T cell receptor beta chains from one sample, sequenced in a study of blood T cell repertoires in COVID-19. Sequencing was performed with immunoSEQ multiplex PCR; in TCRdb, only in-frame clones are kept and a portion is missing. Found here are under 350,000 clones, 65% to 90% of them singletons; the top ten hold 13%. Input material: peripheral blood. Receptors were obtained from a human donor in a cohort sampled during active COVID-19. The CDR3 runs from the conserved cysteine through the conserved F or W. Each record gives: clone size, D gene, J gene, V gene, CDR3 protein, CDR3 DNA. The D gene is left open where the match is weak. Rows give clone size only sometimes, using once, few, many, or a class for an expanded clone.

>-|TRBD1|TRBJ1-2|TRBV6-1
CASGTSGQGYGYTF
TGTGCCAGCGGGACTTCGGGACAGGGGTACGGCTACACCTTC
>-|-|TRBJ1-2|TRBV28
CASTTGYGYTF
TGTGCCAGCACGACAGGCTATGGCTACACCTTC
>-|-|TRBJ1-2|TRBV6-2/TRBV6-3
CASSYRDLRGYTF
TGTGCCAGCAGTTACAGAGATCTGCGGGGCTACACCTTC
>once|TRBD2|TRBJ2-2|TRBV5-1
CASSSQAGVGTGELFF
TGCGCCAGCAGCTCTCAGGCGGGAGTAGGGACCGGGGAGCTGTTTTTT
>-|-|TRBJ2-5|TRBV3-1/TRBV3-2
CASSQLSETQYF
TGTGCCAGCAGCCAACTTTCGGAGACCCAGTACTTC
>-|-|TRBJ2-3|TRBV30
CAWRTGSTDTQYF
TGTGCCTGGAGGACGGGAAGCACAGATACGCAGTATTTT
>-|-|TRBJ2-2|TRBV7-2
CASNPAQGHAGRAGELFF
TGTGCCAGCAACCCGGCCCAGGGCCATGCGGGGCGGGCCGGGGAGCTGTTTTTT
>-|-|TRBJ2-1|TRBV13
CASETRSANEQFF
TGTGCCAGCGAAACTAGATCAGCGAATGAGCAGTTCTTC
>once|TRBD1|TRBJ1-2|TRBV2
CASGTGWGYTF
TGTGCCAGCGGGACAGGCTGGGGCTACACCTTC
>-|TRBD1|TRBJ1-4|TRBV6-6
CASSYTGAGNEKLFF
TGTGCCAGCAGTTACACAGGGGCGGGTAATGAAAAACTGTTTTTT
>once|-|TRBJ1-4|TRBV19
CASNGGLLFEKLFF
TGTGCCAGTAATGGAGGGCTCCTTTTTGAAAAACTGTTTTTT
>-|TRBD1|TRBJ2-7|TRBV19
CASSPRDSRDEQYF
TGTGCCAGTAGTCCCCGGGACAGTAGGGACGAGCAGTACTTC
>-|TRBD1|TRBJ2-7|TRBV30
CAWSVLEAGGLYEQYF
TGTGCCTGGAGTGTACTTGAGGCAGGGGGTCTCTACGAGCAGTACTTC
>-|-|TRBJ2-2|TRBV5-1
CASSLREAGELFF
TGCGCCAGCAGCTTAAGGGAGGCCGGGGAGCTGTTTTTT
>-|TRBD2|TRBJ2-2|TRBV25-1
CASSLALAGGFTGELFF
TGTGCCAGCAGCCTAGCCTTAGCGGGAGGGTTTACCGGGGAGCTGTTTTTT
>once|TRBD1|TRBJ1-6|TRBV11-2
CASSRNRDRENSPLHF
TGTGCCAGCAGCCGAAACCGGGACAGGGAGAATTCACCCCTCCACTTT
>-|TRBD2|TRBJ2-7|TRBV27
CASARKTSGQYEQYF
TGTGCCAGCGCCCGGAAGACTAGCGGGCAATACGAGCAGTACTTC
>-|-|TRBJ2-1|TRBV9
CASSVGRLEDYNEQFF
TGTGCCAGCAGCGTAGGGCGTCTGGAGGACTACAATGAGCAGTTCTTC
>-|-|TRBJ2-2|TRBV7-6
CASSLSGQELFF
TGTGCCAGCAGCTTAAGTGGGCAGGAGCTGTTTTTT
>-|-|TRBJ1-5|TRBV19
CASKLDSNQPQHF
TGTGCCAGTAAACTAGATAGCAATCAGCCCCAGCATTTT
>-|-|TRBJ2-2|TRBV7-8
CASSPRSASNTGELFF
TGTGCCAGCAGCCCAAGGTCAGCGTCCAACACCGGGGAGCTGTTTTTT
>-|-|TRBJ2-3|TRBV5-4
CASSFPRVGAGTDTQYF
TGTGCCAGCAGTTTCCCGAGGGTCGGTGCGGGCACAGATACGCAGTATTTT
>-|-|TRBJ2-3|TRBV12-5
CASGLGDGQPDTQYF
TGTGCTAGTGGTTTGGGGGATGGACAGCCAGATACGCAGTATTTT
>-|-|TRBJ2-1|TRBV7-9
CASRPGIFARTKDNEQFF
TGTGCCAGCAGGCCAGGGATTTTCGCACGGACTAAGGACAATGAGCAGTTCTTC
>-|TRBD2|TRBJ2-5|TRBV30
CAWSVLIVAGRQETQYF
TGTGCCTGGAGTGTATTGATAGTAGCGGGACGGCAAGAGACCCAGTACTTC
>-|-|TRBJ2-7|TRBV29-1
CSVGEFYEQYF
TGCAGCGTTGGGGAGTTTTACGAGCAGTACTTC
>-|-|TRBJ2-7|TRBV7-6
CASSLSSGEYPQYF
TGTGCCAGCAGCTTATCGTCGGGAGAGTACCCGCAGTACTTC
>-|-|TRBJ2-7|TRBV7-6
CASSLGSRGRDEQYF
TGTGCCAGCAGCTTGGGAAGCAGGGGTAGGGACGAGCAGTACTTC
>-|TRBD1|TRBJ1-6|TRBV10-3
CAISDWTGQDNSPLHF
TGTGCCATCAGTGATTGGACAGGGCAAGATAATTCACCCCTCCACTTT